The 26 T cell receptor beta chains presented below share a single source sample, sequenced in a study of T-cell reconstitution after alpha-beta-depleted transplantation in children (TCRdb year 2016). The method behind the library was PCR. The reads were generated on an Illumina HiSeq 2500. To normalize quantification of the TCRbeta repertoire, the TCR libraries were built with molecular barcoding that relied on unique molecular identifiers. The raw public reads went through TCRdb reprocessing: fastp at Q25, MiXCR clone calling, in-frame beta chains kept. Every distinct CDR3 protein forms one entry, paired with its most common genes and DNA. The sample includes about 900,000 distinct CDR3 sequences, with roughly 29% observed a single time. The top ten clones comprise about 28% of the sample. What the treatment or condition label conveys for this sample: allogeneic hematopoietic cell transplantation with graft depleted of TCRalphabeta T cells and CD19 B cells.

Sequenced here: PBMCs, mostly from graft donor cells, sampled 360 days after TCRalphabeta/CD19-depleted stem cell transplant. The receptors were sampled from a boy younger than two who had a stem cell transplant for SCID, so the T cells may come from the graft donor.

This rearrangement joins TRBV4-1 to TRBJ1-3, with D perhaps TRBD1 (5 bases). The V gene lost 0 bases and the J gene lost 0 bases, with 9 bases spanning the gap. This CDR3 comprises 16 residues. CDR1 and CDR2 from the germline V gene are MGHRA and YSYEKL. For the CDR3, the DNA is TGCGCCAGCAGCCAAGATGGGACCTACTCTGGAAACACCATATATTTT. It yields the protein CASSQDGTYSGNTIYF.

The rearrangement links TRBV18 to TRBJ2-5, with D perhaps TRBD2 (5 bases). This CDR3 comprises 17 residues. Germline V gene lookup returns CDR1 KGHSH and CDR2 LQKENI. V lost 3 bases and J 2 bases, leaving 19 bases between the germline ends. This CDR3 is CASSPRSRVGHQETQYF. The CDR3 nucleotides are TGTGCCAGCTCACCCCGATCGCGGGTCGGCCATCAAGAGACCCAGTACTTC.

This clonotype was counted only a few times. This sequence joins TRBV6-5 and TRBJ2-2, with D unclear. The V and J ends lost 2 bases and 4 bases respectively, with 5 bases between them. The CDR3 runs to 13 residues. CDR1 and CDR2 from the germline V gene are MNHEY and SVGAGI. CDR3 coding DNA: TGTGCCAGCAGTTACCCGGTCACCGGGGAGCTGTTTTTT. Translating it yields CASSYPVTGELFF.

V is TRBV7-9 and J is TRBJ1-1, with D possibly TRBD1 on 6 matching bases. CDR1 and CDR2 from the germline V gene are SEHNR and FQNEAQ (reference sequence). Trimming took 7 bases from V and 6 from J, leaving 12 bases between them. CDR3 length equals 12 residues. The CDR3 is CASTGAEAEAFF. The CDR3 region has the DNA TGTGCCAGCACGGGGGCCGAGGCTGAAGCTTTCTTT.

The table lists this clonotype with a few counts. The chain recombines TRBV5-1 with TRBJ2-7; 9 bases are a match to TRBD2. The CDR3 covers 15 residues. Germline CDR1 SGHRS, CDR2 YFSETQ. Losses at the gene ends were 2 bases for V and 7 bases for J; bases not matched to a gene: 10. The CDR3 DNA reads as TGCGCCAGCAGCTTTCAGGTAGCGGGGGTCGGGGAGCAGTACTTC. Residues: CASSFQVAGVGEQYF.

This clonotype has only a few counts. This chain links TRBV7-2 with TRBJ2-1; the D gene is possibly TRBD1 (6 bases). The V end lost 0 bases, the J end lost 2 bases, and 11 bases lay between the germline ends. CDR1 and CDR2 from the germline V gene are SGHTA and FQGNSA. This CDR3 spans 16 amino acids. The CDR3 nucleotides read TGTGCCAGCAGCTTAGCAGGGGGTCGGACCTACAATGAGCAGTTCTTC. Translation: CASSLAGGRTYNEQFF. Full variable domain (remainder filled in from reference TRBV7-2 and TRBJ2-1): GAGVSQSPSNKVTEKGKDVELRCDPISGHTALYWYRQSLGQGLEFLIYFQGNSAPDKSGLPSDRFSAERTGGSVSTLTIQRTQQEDSAVYLCASSLAGGRTYNEQFFGPGTRLTVL.

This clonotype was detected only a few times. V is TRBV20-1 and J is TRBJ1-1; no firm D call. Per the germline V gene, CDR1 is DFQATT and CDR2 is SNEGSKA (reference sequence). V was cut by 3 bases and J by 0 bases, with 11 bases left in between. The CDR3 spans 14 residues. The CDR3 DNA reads TGCAGTGCTAGGAGCGGCCCTCTGAACACTGAAGCTTTCTTT. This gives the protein CSARSGPLNTEAFF.

The CDR3 here is CASSLGLQFTGELFF. The CDR3, as DNA: TGTGCCAGCAGTTTAGGGCTACAGTTCACCGGGGAGCTGTTTTTT. The chain carries TRBV12-3 or TRBV12-4 and TRBJ2-2; no firm D call. V was pared by 1 base and J by 4 bases, with 10 bases between. The CDR3 is 15 residues long.

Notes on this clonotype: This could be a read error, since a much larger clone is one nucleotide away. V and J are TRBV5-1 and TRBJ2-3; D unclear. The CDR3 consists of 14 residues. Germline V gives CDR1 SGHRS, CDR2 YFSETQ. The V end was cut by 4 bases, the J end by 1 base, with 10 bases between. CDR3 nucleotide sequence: TGCGCCAGCAGCCTCAAGGGCCGCACAGATACGCAGTATTTT. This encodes CASSLKGRTDTQYF.

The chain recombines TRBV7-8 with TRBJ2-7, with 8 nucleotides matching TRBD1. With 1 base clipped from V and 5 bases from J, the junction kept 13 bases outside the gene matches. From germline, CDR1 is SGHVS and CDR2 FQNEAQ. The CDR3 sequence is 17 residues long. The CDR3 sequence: CASSLDLPGQEGDEQYF. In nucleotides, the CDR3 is TGTGCCAGCAGCTTAGACTTGCCGGGACAGGAGGGGGACGAGCAGTACTTC.

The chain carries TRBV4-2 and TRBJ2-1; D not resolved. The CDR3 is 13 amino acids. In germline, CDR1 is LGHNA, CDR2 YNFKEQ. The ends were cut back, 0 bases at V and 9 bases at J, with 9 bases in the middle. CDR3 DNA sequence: TGTGCCAGCAGCCAAGATTGGGCTGGTGAGCAGTTCTTC. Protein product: CASSQDWAGEQFF.

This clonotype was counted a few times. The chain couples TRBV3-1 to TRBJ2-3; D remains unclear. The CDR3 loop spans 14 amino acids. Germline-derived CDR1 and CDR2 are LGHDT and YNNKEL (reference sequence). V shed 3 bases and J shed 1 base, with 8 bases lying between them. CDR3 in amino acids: CASSQTRGTDTQYF. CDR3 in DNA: TGTGCCAGCAGCCAGACGAGAGGCACAGATACGCAGTATTTT.

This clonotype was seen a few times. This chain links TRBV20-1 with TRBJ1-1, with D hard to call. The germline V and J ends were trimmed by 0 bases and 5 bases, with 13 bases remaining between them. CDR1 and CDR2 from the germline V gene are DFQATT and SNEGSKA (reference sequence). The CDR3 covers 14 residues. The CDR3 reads CSARDLEGETEAFF. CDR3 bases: TGCAGTGCTAGAGATTTGGAGGGCGAGACTGAAGCTTTCTTT.

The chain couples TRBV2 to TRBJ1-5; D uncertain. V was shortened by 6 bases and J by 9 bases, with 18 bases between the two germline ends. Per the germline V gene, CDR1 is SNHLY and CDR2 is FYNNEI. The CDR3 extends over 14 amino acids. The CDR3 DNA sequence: TGTGCCAGCAGCCCTGGACGGCGTCTCACGCCCCAGCATTTT. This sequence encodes CASSPGRRLTPQHF.

The CDR3, as DNA: TGTGCCAGCAGCCTCTACCGGACCGCAGGCACCGGGGAGCTGTTTTTT. The encoded protein is CASSLYRTAGTGELFF. The rearrangement uses TRBV3-1 and TRBJ2-2; D is unclear. Deletions cut 4 bases from V and 4 bases from J, with 16 bases between. CDR1 is LGHDT and CDR2 is YNNKEL in the germline V gene (reference sequence). The CDR3 runs to 16 residues.

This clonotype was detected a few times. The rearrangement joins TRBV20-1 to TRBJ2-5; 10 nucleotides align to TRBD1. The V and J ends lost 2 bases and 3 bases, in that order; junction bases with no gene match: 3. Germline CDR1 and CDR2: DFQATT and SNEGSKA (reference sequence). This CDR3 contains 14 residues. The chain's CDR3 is CSARQTGGEETQYF. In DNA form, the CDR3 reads TGCAGTGCTAGACAGACAGGGGGCGAAGAGACCCAGTACTTC.

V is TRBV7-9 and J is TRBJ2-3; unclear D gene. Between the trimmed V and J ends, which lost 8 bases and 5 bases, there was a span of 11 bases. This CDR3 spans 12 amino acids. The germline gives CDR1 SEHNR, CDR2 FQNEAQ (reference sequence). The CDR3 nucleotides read TGTGCCAGCCACTTATCAGGAGATACGCAGTATTTT. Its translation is CASHLSGDTQYF.

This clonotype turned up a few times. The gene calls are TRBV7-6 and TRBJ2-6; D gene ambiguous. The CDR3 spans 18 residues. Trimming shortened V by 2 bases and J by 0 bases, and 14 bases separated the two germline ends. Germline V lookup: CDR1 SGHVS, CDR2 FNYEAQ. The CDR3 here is CASSLRLRGNSGANVLTF. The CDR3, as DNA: TGTGCCAGCAGCTTAAGACTCAGAGGAAACTCTGGGGCCAACGTCCTGACTTTC.

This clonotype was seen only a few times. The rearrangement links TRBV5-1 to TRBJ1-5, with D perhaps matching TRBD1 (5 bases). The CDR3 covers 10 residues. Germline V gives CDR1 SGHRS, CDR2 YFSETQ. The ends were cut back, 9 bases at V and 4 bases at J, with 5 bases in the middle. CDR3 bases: TGCGCCAACAGGAATCAGCCCCAGCATTTT. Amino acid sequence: CANRNQPQHF.

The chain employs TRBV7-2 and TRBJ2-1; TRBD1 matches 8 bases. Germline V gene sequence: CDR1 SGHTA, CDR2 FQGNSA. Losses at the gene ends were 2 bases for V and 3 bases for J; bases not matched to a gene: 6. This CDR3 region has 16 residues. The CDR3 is CASSLSRTGIYNEQFF. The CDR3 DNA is TGTGCCAGCAGCTTATCCAGGACAGGGATCTACAATGAGCAGTTCTTC.

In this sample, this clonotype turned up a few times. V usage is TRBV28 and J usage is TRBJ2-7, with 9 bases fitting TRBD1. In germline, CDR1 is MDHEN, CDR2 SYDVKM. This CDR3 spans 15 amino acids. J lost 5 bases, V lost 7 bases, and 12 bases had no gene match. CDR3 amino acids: CASTPVGTGQNEQYF. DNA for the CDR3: TGTGCCAGCACCCCCGTCGGGACAGGGCAGAACGAGCAGTACTTC.

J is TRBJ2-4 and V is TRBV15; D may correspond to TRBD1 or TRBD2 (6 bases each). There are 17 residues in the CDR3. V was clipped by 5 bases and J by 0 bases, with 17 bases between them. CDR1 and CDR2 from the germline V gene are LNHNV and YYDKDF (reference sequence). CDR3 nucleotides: TGTGCCACCAGCGGGGGCTTCGGGGGAATAGCCAAAAACATTCAGTACTTC. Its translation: CATSGGFGGIAKNIQYF.

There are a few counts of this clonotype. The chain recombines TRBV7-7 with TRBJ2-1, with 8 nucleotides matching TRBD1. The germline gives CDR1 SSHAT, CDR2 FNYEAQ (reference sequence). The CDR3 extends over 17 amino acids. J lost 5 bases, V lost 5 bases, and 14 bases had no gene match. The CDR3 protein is CASSPDLARGLHNEQFF. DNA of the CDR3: TGTGCCAGCAGCCCCGACCTGGCCAGGGGGCTTCACAATGAGCAGTTCTTC.

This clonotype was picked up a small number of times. CDR3 DNA sequence: TGTGCCAGCAGCGGCGCTTGGGGTCACCTCTCCTACGAGCAGTACTTC. It encodes CASSGAWGHLSYEQYF. This rearrangement joins TRBV5-8 to TRBJ2-7; D is undetermined. Per germline, CDR1 SGHTS and CDR2 YDEGEE. V shed 4 bases and J shed 0 bases, with 17 bases lying between them. The CDR3 has 16 amino acids.

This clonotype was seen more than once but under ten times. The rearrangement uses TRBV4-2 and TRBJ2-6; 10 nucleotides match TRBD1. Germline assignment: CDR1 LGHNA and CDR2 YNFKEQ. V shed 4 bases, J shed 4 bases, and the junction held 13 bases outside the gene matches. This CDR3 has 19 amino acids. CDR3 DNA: TGTGCCAGCAGCCCTCAACCCGGGACAGGGGTTTCGGGGGCCAACGTCCTGACTTTC. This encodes CASSPQPGTGVSGANVLTF.

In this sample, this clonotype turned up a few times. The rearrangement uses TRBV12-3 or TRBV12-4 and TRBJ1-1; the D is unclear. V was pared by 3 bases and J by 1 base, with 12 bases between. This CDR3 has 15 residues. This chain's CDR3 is CASSLGDAPNTEAFF. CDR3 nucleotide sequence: TGTGCCAGCAGTTTGGGTGACGCACCGAACACTGAAGCTTTCTTT.